The present T cell receptor beta chain was sequenced within a study of T cell repertoires in cytomegalovirus infection. For the study at large: In public TCR beta signatures, there were indications of both CMV infection and matching HLA type. Study conclusions and caveats: Cumulative frequency of public TCR beta families picked out carriers of CMV plus the relevant HLA.

TCRdb called the reads again in MiXCR, with one record for every CDR3 protein. The data hold 680,000 or so distinct CDR3 sequences, with 35% observed a single time. This clonotype was counted a few times. Its specificity is unknown. The specimen sequenced was PBMCs. The receptor comes from a human donor in good health (CMV status not recorded). Some clones in this sample may be carry-over from other donors' samples.

The CDR3 sequence is CASSSIGGVEQFF. The CDR3 nucleotides read TGTGCCAGCAGCTCCATCGGGGGCGTCGAGCAGTTCTTC. This rearrangement joins TRBV9 to TRBJ2-1, with D perhaps given as TRBD1 or TRBD2 (6 bases each). CDR1 SGDLS and CDR2 YYNGEE come from the germline V gene. The CDR3 spans 13 residues. V shed 4 bases and J shed 10 bases, with 15 bases lying between them.